The TCR beta chain under discussion was sequenced for a study of T cells in Graves' hyperthyroidism and ophthalmopathy. Germline CDR1 reads DFQATT; CDR2 reads SNEGSKA (reference sequence). This CDR3 comprises 13 residues. Germline trimming cut 7 bases from V and 6 bases from J; bases unmatched to any gene: 11. RNA transcripts served as the template for amplifying TCR beta CDR3 regions. TCR CDR3 underwent first-round RT-PCR with the HTBI primer set. TCRdb recomputed calls from the multiplex PCR reads with MiXCR, one row per CDR3 protein. The sample shows just under 750,000 distinct CDR3 sequences, around a third of them seen only once.

J is TRBJ1-2 and V is TRBV20-1; 7 bases fit TRBD1. Sequencing was carried out using blood. The source is a woman in her thirties or forties with Graves' hyperthyroidism. In DNA form, the CDR3 reads TGCAGTGTTGGTCGGACAGGAGGCGATGGCTACACCTTC. Protein product: CSVGRTGGDGYTF.